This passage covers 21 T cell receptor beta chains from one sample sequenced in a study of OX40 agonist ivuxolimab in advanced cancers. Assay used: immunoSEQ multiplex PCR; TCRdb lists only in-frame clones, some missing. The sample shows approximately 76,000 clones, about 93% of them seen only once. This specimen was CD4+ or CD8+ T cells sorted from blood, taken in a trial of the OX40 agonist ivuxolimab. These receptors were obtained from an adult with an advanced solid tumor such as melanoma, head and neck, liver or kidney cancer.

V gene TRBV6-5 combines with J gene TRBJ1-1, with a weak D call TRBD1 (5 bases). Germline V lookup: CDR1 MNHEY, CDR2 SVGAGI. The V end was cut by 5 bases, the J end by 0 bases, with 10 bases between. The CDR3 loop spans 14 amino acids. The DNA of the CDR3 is TGTGCCAGCAGTGAAGGGACGGTGAACACTGAAGCTTTCTTT. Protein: CASSEGTVNTEAFF.

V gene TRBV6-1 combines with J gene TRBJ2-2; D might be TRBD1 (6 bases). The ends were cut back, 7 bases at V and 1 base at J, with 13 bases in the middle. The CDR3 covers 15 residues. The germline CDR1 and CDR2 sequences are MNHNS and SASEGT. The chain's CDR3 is CASKATGRNTGELFF. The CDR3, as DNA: TGTGCCAGCAAAGCGACAGGAAGGAACACCGGGGAGCTGTTTTTT.

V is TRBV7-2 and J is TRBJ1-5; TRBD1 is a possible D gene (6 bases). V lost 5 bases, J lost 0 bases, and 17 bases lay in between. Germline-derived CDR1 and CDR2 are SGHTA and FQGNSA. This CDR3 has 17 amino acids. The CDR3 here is CASSLTGGGHSNQPQHF. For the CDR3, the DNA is TGTGCCAGCAGCCTGACGGGAGGGGGGCATAGCAATCAGCCCCAGCATTTT.

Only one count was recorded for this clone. CDR3 loop: CSVEGVVFGAYEQYF. The CDR3 bases are TGCAGCGTTGAAGGGGTAGTATTTGGGGCCTACGAGCAGTACTTC. The chain joins TRBV29-1 to TRBJ2-7, with D uncertain. Germline V lookup: CDR1 SQVTM, CDR2 ANQGSEA. The CDR3 contains 15 residues. V lost 1 base, J lost 2 bases, and 15 bases lay in between.

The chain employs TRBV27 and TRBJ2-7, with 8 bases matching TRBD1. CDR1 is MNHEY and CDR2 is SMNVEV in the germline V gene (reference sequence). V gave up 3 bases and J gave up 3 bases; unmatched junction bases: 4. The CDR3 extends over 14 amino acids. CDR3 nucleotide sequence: TGTGCCAGCAGTTTTGGGACAGGTGGCTACGAGCAGTACTTC. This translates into CASSFGTGGYEQYF.

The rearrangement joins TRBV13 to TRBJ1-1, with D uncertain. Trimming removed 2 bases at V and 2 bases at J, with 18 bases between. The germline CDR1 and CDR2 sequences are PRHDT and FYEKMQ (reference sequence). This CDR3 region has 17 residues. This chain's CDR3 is CASSLMFGDDINTEAFF. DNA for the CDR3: TGTGCCAGCAGCTTAATGTTTGGCGACGACATTAACACTGAAGCTTTCTTT.

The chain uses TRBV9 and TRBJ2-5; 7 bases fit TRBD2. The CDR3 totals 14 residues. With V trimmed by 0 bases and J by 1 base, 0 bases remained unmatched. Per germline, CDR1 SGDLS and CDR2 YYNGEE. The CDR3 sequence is CASSVGEGQETQYF. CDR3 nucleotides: TGTGCCAGCAGCGTAGGGGAGGGCCAAGAGACCCAGTACTTC.

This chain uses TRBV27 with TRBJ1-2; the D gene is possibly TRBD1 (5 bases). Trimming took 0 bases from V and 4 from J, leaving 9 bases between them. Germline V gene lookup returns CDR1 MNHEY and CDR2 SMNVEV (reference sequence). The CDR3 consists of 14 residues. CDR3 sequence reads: CASSLSGDPYGYTF. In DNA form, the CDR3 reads TGTGCCAGCAGTTTATCGGGGGATCCCTATGGCTACACCTTC.

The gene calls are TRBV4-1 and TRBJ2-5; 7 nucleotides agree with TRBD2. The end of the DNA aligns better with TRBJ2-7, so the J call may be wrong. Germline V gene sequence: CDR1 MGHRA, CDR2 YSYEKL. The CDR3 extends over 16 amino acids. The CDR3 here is CASSQGLRTSRYEQYF. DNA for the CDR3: TGCGCCAGCAGCCAAGGCTTAAGGACTAGTAGGTACGAGCAGTACTTC.

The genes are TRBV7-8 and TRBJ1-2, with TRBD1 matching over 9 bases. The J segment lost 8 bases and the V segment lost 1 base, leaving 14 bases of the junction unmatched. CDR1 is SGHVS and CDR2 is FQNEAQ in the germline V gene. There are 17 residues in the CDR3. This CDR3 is CASSLEPTDRGRRGYTF. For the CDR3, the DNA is TGTGCCAGCAGCTTAGAGCCGACGGACAGGGGAAGACGAGGCTACACCTTC.

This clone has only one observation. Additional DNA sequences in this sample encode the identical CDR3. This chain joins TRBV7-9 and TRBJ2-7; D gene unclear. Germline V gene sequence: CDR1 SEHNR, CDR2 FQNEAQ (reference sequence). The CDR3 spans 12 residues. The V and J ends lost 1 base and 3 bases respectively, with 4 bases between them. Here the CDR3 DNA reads TGTGCCAGCAGCTTAGGCAGCTACGAGCAGTACTTC. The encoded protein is CASSLGSYEQYF. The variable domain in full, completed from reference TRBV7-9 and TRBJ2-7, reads DTGVSQNPRHKITKRGQNVTFRCDPISEHNRLYWYRQTLGQGPEFLTYFQNEAQLEKSRLLSDRFSAERPKGSFSTLEIQRTEQGDSAMYLCASSLGSYEQYFGPGTRLTVT.

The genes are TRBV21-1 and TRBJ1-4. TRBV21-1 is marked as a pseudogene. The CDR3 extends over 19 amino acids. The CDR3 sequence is CASSKYLHRRAATNEKLFF. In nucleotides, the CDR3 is TGTGCCAGCAGCAAATATCTCCATCGGAGAGCCGCAACTAATGAAAAACTGTTTTTT.

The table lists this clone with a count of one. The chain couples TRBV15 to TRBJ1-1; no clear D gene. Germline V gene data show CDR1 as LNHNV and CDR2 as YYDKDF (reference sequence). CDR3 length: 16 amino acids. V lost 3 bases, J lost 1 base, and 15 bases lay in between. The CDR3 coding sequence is TGTGCCACCAGCAGTTTCGGGGAAGAGGGGAACACTGAAGCTTTCTTT. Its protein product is CATSSFGEEGNTEAFF.

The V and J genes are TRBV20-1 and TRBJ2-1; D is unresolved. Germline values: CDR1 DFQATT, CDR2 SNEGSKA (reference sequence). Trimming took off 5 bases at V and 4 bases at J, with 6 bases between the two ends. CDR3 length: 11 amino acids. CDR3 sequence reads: CSALRYNEQFF. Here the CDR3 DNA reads TGCAGTGCTCTACGATACAATGAGCAGTTCTTC.

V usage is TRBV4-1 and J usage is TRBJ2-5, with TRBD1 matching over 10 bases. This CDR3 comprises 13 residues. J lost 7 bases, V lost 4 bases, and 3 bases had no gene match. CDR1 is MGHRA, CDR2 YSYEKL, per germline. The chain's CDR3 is CASSPGQGGTQYF. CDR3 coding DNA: TGCGCCAGCAGCCCAGGACAGGGGGGGACCCAGTACTTC.

Here the CDR3 DNA reads TGTGCCAGCAGTGGGGCGACAGGGGGGATTCAGCCCCAGCATTTT. Translation gives CASSGATGGIQPQHF. The V and J genes are TRBV2 and TRBJ1-5; 9 bases fit TRBD1. V dropped 4 bases and J dropped 6; count of bases not matched to a gene: 7. The germline CDR1 and CDR2 sequences are SNHLY and FYNNEI. The CDR3 spans 15 residues. The whole variable domain, filled in from reference TRBV2 and TRBJ1-5, reads EPEVTQTPSHQVTQMGQEVILRCVPISNHLYFYWYRQILGQKVEFLVSFYNNEISEKSEIFDDQFSVERPDGSNFTLKIRSTKLEDSAMYFCASSGATGGIQPQHFGDGTRLSIL.

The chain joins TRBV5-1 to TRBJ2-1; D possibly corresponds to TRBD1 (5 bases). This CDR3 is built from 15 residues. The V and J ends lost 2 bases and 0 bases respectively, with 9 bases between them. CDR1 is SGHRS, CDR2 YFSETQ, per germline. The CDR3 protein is CASSFTDSSYNEQFF. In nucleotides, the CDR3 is TGCGCCAGCAGCTTTACCGACAGCTCCTACAATGAGCAGTTCTTC.

The CDR3 region is CASSIVRELNEQFF. CDR3 sequence (DNA): TGTGCCAGTAGTATCGTCCGGGAGTTAAATGAGCAGTTCTTC. The genes are TRBV19 and TRBJ2-1; maybe TRBD2 (6 bases). V was clipped by 3 bases and J by 7 bases, with 13 bases between them. Looked up from germline, CDR1 is LNHDA and CDR2 is SQIVND (reference sequence). The CDR3 has 14 residues.

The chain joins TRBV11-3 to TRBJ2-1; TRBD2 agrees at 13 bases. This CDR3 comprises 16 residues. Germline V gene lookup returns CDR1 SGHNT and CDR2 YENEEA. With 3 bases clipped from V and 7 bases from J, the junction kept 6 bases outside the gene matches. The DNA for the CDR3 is TGTGCCAGCAGCTTGCGGACTAGCGGGAGTGGGAATGAGCAGTTCTTC. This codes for CASSLRTSGSGNEQFF.

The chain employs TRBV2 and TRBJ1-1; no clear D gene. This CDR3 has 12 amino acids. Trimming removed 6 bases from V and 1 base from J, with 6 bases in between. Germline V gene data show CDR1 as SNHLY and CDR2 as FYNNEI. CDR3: CASRERNTEAFF. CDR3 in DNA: TGTGCCAGCAGAGAGAGGAACACTGAAGCTTTCTTT.

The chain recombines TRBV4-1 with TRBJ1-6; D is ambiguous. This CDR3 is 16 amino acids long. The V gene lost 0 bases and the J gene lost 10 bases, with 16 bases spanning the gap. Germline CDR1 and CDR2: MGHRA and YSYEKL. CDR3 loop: CASSQDRRGMGSPLHF. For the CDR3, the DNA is TGCGCCAGCAGCCAAGATCGTCGGGGAATGGGCTCACCCCTCCACTTT.